This T cell receptor (beta chain) originates from a study of T-cell reconstitution after alpha-beta-depleted transplantation in children. With V trimmed by 7 bases and J by 6 bases, 7 bases remained unmatched. This CDR3 region has 14 residues. At least ten counts were recorded for this clonotype. Unique molecular identifiers were incorporated when the TCRbeta library was constructed. One entry per CDR3 protein, called by TCRdb with MiXCR from the PCR reads. The sample has around 370,000 distinct CDR3 sequences, roughly 15% seen once. The clonotype originates from a male patient under 10 years old who had a stem cell transplant for acute lymphoblastic leukemia, so the T cells may come from the graft donor. V and J are TRBV12-3 or TRBV12-4 and TRBJ2-3; 10 bases line up with TRBD2. Sequencing used PBMCs, mostly from graft donor cells, obtained 360 days after TCRalphabeta/CD19-depleted stem cell transplant. CDR3 DNA sequence: TGTGCCAGCACCTCTAGCGGGAGAAGGGATACGCAGTATTTT. Amino acid sequence: CASTSSGRRDTQYF.